A selection of T cell receptor beta chains follows, all from one sample in a study of T cell changes during pregnancy in multiple sclerosis. Using immunoSEQ multiplex PCR, the repertoire was profiled, and TCRdb retains in-frame clones only, with some absent. The sample contains about 40,000 clones, approximately 92% of which appear only once. The sample here was CD4+ T cells from peripheral blood mononuclear cells, taken in the third trimester of pregnancy. Receptor source: a female donor with multiple sclerosis, enrolled in a pregnancy study. Each CDR3 is given with its conserved first and last residue. Fields, in order: V gene, J gene, clone size, D gene, CDR3 protein, CDR3 DNA. A D gene is named only where the DNA matches it firmly. Some rows mark clone size as missing; the rest say once, few, many or name a class of expanded clone.

TRBV7-9	TRBJ2-1	-	-	CASLLDGNEQFF	TGTGCCAGCTTGCTAGATGGAAATGAGCAGTTCTTC
TRBV28	TRBJ1-3	once	TRBD1	CASSLTGGVGNTIYF	TGTGCCAGCAGTTTAACAGGGGGCGTTGGAAACACCATATATTTT
TRBV6-7	TRBJ2-2	-	TRBD2	CASSFPQAGGIPRGTGELFF	TGTGCCAGCAGTTTCCCTCAGGCGGGAGGGATACCCAGGGGCACCGGGGAGCTGTTTTTT
TRBV30	TRBJ1-3	-	-	CAWTENPGLEYF	TGTGCCTGGACGGAGAACCCAGGGCTGGAATATTTT
TRBV5-1	TRBJ2-3	-	-	CASSLASQVLYF	TGCGCCAGCAGCTTGGCCTCTCAGGTGTTGTATTTT
TRBV7-2	TRBJ2-2	-	TRBD1	CASSWGDRVNTGELFF	TGTGCCAGCAGCTGGGGGGACAGGGTCAACACCGGGGAGCTGTTTTTT
TRBV9	TRBJ2-3	-	TRBD2	CASSFEASGRLDTQYF	TGTGCCAGCAGCTTCGAAGCCAGCGGGAGGCTGGATACGCAGTATTTT
TRBV7-3	TRBJ2-3	once	TRBD1	CASSFGDRLSTDTQYF	TGTGCCAGCAGCTTTGGGGACAGGTTAAGCACAGATACGCAGTATTTT
TRBV25-1	TRBJ2-7	-	TRBD1	CASSEDRVGNEQYF	TGTGCCAGCAGTGAGGACAGGGTGGGCAACGAGCAGTACTTC
TRBV5-6	TRBJ2-1	-	TRBD1	CASSWTGRTEQFF	TGTGCCAGCAGCTGGACAGGGCGAACTGAGCAGTTCTTC
TRBV9	TRBJ2-6	-	-	CASSLPYGGTDSGANVLTF	TGTGCCAGCAGCCTGCCCTATGGGGGGACAGACTCTGGGGCCAACGTCCTGACTTTC
TRBV9	TRBJ2-3	-	-	CASSQEADTQYF	TGTGCCAGCAGCCAAGAGGCAGATACGCAGTATTTT
TRBV2	TRBJ2-3	-	-	CASSDRGTTDTQYF	TGTGCCAGCAGTGATCGGGGGACGACAGATACGCAGTATTTT
TRBV4-3	TRBJ1-3	-	-	CASSQDWTETLGNTIYF	TGCGCCAGCAGCCAAGACTGGACAGAAACCTTGGGAAACACCATATATTTT
TRBV19	TRBJ1-1	-	TRBD1	CASRQGADTEAFF	TGTGCCAGTAGACAGGGGGCCGACACTGAAGCTTTCTTT
TRBV27	TRBJ1-1	few	-	CASSRTQGRTEAFF	TGTGCCAGCAGTCGTACACAGGGAAGGACTGAAGCTTTCTTT
TRBV28	TRBJ2-1	-	-	CASSPRPRGWQFF	TGTGCCAGCAGTCCGAGACCCCGGGGTTGGCAGTTCTTC
TRBV18	TRBJ2-2	-	-	CASSPASGGTGTGELFF	TGTGCCAGCTCACCGGCTTCGGGGGGCACAGGCACCGGGGAGCTGTTTTTT
TRBV5-1	TRBJ2-7	-	TRBD1	CASSFGRTGVSEQYF	TGCGCCAGCAGCTTTGGGAGGACAGGGGTGAGCGAGCAGTACTTC
TRBV4-2	TRBJ2-4	-	-	CASSPSHGNIQYF	TGTGCCAGCAGCCCTAGCCATGGAAACATTCAGTACTTC
TRBV19	TRBJ2-1	-	TRBD2	CASSIWAGGSDNEQFF	TGTGCCAGTAGTATCTGGGCCGGGGGGTCGGACAATGAGCAGTTCTTC
TRBV9	TRBJ1-2	once	TRBD1	CASSSDRDYGYTF	TGTGCCAGCAGCAGCGACAGGGACTATGGCTACACCTTC
TRBV28	TRBJ2-7	-	TRBD2	CASSLRLAGKEQYF	TGTGCCAGCAGTTTACGCCTAGCGGGAAAGGAGCAGTACTTC
TRBV19	TRBJ1-2	-	TRBD1	CASSRGQGDSRVGYTF	TGTGCCAGTAGTCGGGGACAGGGGGACTCTAGGGTTGGCTACACCTTC
TRBV5-1	TRBJ1-1	-	-	CASSLASTGTEAFF	TGCGCCAGCAGCTTGGCGTCGACGGGCACTGAAGCTTTCTTT
TRBV30	TRBJ1-3	-	TRBD1	CAWSGTGLSGNTIYF	TGTGCCTGGAGTGGGACAGGCTTGAGTGGAAACACCATATATTTT
TRBV28	TRBJ1-3	-	-	CASSHLQGSGNTIYF	TGTGCCAGCAGTCACCTACAGGGATCTGGAAACACCATATATTTT
TRBV5-1	TRBJ1-4	-	-	CASSPGTWEEKLFF	TGCGCCAGCAGCCCCGGGACATGGGAAGAAAAACTGTTTTTT
TRBV11-2	TRBJ1-1	-	-	CASTSWDIGKRKRTEAFF	TGTGCCAGCACCTCGTGGGACATAGGTAAGAGGAAGAGAACTGAAGCTTTCTTT
TRBV6-5	TRBJ1-1	few	-	CASRQNTEAFF	TGTGCCAGCAGACAGAACACTGAAGCTTTCTTT
TRBV4-1	TRBJ1-2	once	-	CASSHLGRTNYGYTF	TGCGCCAGCAGCCATCTCGGTAGAACTAACTATGGCTACACCTTC
TRBV9	TRBJ2-3	-	TRBD2	CASSVVSGLAGTDTQYF	TGTGCCAGCAGCGTAGTGTCGGGACTAGCGGGCACAGATACGCAGTATTTT
TRBV5-1	TRBJ2-5	-	-	CASSFVGQKQETQYF	TGCGCCAGCAGCTTCGTGGGACAAAAGCAAGAGACCCAGTACTTC
TRBV4-2	TRBJ2-5	-	TRBD2	CASSIAGGPHETQYF	TGTGCCAGCAGCATAGCGGGAGGGCCTCATGAGACCCAGTACTTC
TRBV2	TRBJ2-7	-	TRBD1	CASRVQGTSYEQYF	TGTGCCAGCAGAGTACAGGGGACATCCTACGAGCAGTACTTC
TRBV7-2	TRBJ2-1	-	-	CASSLEGRRGNEQFF	TGTGCCAGCAGCTTAGAGGGGCGGCGAGGCAATGAGCAGTTCTTC
TRBV7-8	TRBJ2-2	-	-	CASAWGRGNTGELFF	TGTGCCAGCGCCTGGGGCAGGGGGAACACCGGGGAGCTGTTTTTT
TRBV5-1	TRBJ2-2	-	-	CASSSGGTGELFF	TGCGCCAGCAGCTCAGGGGGGACCGGGGAGCTGTTTTTT
TRBV9	TRBJ2-2	-	-	CASSVGPGTEGTGELFF	TGTGCCAGCAGCGTAGGCCCCGGCACAGAGGGCACCGGGGAGCTGTTTTTT
TRBV5-6	TRBJ2-7	-	TRBD2	CASSNGASGAIAWEQYF	TGTGCCAGCAGCAATGGGGCTAGCGGAGCAATCGCCTGGGAGCAGTACTTC
TRBV2	TRBJ1-5	-	TRBD1	CASRRQGDQPQHF	TGTGCCAGCAGACGACAGGGTGATCAGCCCCAGCATTTT